In its sample, the clone carrying this T cell receptor beta chain was seen once. The antigen remains undetermined. Replicate PCRs for unsorted PBMC used 300 ng DNA (roughly 29,000 T cell genomes). Using immunoSEQ multiplex PCR, the repertoire was profiled, and TCRdb retains in-frame clones only, with some absent. The sample lists some 530,000 clones, roughly 80% seen once, with approximately 11% in the top ten. This sample stems from a study of shared clonotypes between healthy human individuals. Broader study findings: Only blood was sampled, and tissue TCR repertoires likely differ from blood ones.

Trimming took 6 bases from V and 7 from J; bases not matched to a gene: 5. The germline gives CDR1 MRHNA, CDR2 SNTAGT. The CDR3 is 13 residues long. The chain employs TRBV6-4 and TRBJ1-1, with 10 positions matching TRBD1. The sequenced material came from PBMCs. The receptor's source is a woman aged 40 to 49 in good health. Some clones in this sample may be carry-over from other donors' samples. Written as DNA, the CDR3 is TGTGCCAGCAGCCACGGGGACAGGGGTGAAGCTTTCTTT. It encodes CASSHGDRGEAFF.